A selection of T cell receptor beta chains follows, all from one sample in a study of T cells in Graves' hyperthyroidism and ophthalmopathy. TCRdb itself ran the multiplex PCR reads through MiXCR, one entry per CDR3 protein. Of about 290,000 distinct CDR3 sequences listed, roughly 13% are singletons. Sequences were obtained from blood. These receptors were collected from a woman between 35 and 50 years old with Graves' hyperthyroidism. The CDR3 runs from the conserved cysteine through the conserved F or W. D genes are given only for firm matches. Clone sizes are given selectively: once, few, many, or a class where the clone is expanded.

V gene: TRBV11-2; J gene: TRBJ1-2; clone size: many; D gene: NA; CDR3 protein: CASSPPDASRRGYTF; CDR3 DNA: TGTGCCAGCAGCCCCCCGGACGCTTCTAGGCGAGGCTACACCTTC
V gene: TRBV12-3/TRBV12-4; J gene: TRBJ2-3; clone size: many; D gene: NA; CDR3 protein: CASSLAPGTHGADTQYF; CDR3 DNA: TGTGCCAGCAGCCTAGCCCCCGGGACCCATGGCGCAGATACGCAGTATTTT
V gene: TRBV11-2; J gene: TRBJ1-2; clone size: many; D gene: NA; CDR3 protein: CASSLVPIQGNYGYTF; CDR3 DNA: TGTGCCAGCAGCTTAGTCCCTATACAGGGAAACTATGGCTACACCTTC
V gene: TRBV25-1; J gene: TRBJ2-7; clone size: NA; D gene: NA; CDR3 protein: CASSQWGDPGHEQYF; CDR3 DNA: TGTGCCAGCAGCCAATGGGGAGATCCGGGCCACGAGCAGTACTTC
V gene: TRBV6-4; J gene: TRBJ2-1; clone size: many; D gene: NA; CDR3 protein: CASSVVPDGYNEQFF; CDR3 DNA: TGTGCCAGCAGTGTGGTCCCGGATGGCTACAATGAGCAGTTCTTC
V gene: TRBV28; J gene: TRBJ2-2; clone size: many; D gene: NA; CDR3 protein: CASSLWGADTGELFF; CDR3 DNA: TGTGCCAGCAGTTTATGGGGGGCGGACACCGGGGAGCTGTTTTTT
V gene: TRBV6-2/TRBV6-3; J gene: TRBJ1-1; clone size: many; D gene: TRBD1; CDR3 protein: CASSQQGALTEAFF; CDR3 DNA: TGTGCCAGCAGCCAACAGGGGGCGTTGACTGAAGCTTTCTTT
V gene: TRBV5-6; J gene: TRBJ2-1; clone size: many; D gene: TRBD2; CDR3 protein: CASSLAAGAVYNEQFF; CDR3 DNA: TGTGCCAGCAGCTTGGCGGCGGGAGCGGTCTACAATGAGCAGTTCTTC
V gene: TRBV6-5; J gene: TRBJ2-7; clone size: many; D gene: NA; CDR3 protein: CASSYRRSYEQYF; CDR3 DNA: TGTGCCAGCAGTTACAGGAGGTCCTACGAGCAGTACTTC
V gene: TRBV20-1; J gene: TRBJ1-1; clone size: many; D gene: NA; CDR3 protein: CSASVVNTEAFF; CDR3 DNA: TGCAGTGCTAGCGTGGTGAACACTGAAGCTTTCTTT
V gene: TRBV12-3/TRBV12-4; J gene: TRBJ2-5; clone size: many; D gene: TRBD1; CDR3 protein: CASSLGIGTGGETQYF; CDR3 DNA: TGTGCCAGCAGCCTTGGGATCGGGACAGGGGGTGAGACCCAGTACTTC
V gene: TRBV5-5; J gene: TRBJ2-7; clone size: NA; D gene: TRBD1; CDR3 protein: CASSPRTGVYEQYF; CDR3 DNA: TGTGCCAGCAGCCCCCGGACAGGTGTCTACGAGCAGTACTTC
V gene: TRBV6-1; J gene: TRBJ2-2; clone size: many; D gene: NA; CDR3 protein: CASSDTPIALNTGELFF; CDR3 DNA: TGTGCCAGCAGTGATACCCCGATAGCGCTGAACACCGGGGAGCTGTTTTTT
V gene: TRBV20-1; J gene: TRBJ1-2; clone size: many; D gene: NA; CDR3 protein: CSARFSTGYTF; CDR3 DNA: TGCAGTGCCCGGTTCTCTACTGGCTACACCTTC
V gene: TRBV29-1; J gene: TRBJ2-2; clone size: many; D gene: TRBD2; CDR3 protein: CSVEVALPGLYTGELFF; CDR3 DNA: TGCAGTGTTGAAGTCGCCCTCCCGGGACTATACACCGGGGAGCTGTTTTTT
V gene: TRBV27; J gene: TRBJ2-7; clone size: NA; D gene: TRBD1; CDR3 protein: CASSLRDRDEEQYF; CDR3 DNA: TGTGCCAGCAGTCTCCGGGACAGGGATGAAGAGCAGTACTTC
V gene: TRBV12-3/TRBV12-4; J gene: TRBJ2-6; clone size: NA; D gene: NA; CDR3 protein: CASSETGISSGANVLTF; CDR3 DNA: TGTGCCAGCAGCGAGACAGGTATCAGCTCTGGGGCCAACGTCCTGACTTTC
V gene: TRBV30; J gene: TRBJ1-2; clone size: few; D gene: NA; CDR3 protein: CAWTRGRGGYTF; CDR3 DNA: TGTGCCTGGACCAGGGGCCGCGGTGGCTACACCTTC
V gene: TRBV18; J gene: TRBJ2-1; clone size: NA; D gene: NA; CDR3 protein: CASSGSPHNEQFF; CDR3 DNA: TGTGCCAGCTCAGGGAGCCCCCACAATGAGCAGTTCTTC
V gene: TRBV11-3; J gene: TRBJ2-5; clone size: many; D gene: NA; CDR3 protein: CASSSPFGGDEETQYF; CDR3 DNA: TGTGCCAGCAGCTCCCCCTTCGGAGGGGATGAAGAGACCCAGTACTTC
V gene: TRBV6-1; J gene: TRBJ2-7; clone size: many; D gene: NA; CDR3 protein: CASSSARQSYEQYF; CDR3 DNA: TGTGCCAGCAGTTCCGCCCGACAGTCCTACGAGCAGTACTTC
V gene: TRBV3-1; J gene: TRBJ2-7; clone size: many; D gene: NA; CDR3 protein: CASSQGGHEQYF; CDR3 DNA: TGTGCCAGCAGCCAAGGAGGCCACGAGCAGTACTTC
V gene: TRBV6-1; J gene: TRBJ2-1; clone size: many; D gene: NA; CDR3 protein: CASSDHGYEQFF; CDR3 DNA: TGTGCCAGCAGTGACCATGGTTATGAGCAGTTCTTC
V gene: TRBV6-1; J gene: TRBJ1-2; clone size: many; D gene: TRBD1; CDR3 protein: CASSPKGRQGSSGYTF; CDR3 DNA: TGTGCCAGCAGTCCAAAAGGCCGACAGGGTTCTAGTGGCTACACCTTC
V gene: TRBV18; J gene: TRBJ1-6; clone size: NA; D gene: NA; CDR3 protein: CASSPQKYNSPLHF; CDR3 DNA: TGTGCCAGCTCACCTCAGAAATATAATTCACCCCTCCACTTT
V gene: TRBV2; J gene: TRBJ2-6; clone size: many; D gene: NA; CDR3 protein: CASSERTGANVLTF; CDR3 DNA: TGTGCCAGCAGTGAACGCACTGGGGCCAACGTCCTGACTTTC
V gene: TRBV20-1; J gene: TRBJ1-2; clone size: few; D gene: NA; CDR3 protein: CSARQGTGYTF; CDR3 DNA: TGCAGTGCTAGGCAAGGCACTGGCTACACCTTC
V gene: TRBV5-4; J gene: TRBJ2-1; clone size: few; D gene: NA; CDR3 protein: CASSLAPFGLNEQFF; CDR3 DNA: TGTGCCAGCAGCTTGGCTCCGTTCGGACTCAATGAGCAGTTCTTC
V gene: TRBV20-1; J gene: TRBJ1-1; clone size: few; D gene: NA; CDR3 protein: CSARGELETEAFF; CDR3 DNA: TGCAGTGCTAGAGGGGAGTTAGAAACTGAAGCTTTCTTT
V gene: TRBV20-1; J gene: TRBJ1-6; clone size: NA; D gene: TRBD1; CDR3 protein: CSATPDRVNSPLHF; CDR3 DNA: TGCAGTGCTACCCCGGACAGGGTGAATTCACCCCTCCACTTT
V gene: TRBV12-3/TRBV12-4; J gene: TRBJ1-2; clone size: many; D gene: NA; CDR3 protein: CASSPTVTGLGYTF; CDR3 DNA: TGTGCCAGCAGTCCGACCGTGACAGGTCTCGGCTACACCTTC
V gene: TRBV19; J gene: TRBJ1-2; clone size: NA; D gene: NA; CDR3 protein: CASSMDPPGYSGYTF; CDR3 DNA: TGTGCCAGTAGTATGGATCCGCCAGGTTATAGTGGCTACACCTTC
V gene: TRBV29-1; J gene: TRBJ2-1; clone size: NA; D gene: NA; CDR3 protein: CSAEGRINEQFF; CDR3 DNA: TGCAGCGCCGAGGGTCGCATTAATGAGCAGTTCTTC
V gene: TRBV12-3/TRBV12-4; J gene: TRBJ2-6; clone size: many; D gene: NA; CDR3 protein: CASSGRAGGANVLTF; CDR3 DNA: TGTGCCAGCAGCGGCAGGGCAGGAGGGGCCAACGTCCTGACTTTC
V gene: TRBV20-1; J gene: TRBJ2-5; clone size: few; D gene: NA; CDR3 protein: CSADPRGSAIETQYF; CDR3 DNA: TGCAGTGCCGACCCGAGGGGTAGCGCGATAGAGACCCAGTACTTC
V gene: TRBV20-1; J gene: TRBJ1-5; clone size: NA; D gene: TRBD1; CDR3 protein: CSARDARTGDWVNDQPQHF; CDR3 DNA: TGCAGTGCTAGAGATGCCCGGACAGGGGATTGGGTGAACGATCAGCCCCAGCATTTT
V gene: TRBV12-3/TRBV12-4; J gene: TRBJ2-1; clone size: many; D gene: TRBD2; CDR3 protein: CASSHLTSGKANNEQFF; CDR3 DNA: TGTGCCAGCAGTCACCTGACTAGCGGGAAGGCTAACAATGAGCAGTTCTTC
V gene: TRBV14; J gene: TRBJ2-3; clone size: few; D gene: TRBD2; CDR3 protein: CASSQGEREYTDTQYF; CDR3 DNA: TGTGCCAGCAGCCAAGGCGAGCGGGAGTACACAGATACGCAGTATTTT
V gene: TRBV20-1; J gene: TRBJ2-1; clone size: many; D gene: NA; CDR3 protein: CSASGRPSSYNEQFF; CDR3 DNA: TGCAGTGCTAGTGGCAGGCCGAGCTCCTACAATGAGCAGTTCTTC
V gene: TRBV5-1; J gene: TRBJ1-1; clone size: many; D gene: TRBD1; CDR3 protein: CASSYTGTAYEAFF; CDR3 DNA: TGCGCCAGCAGCTATACCGGGACAGCCTATGAAGCTTTCTTT
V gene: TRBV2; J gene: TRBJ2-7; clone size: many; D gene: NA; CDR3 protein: CASSEAQQKTYEQYF; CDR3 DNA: TGTGCCAGCAGTGAAGCCCAACAAAAGACCTACGAGCAGTACTTC
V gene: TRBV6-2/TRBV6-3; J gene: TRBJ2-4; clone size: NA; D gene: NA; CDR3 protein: CASSLPGIAKNIQYF; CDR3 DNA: TGTGCCAGCAGCTTACCCGGTATTGCCAAAAACATTCAGTACTTC
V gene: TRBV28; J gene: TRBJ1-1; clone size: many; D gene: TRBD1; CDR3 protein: CASSTSGQGIPEAFF; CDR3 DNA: TGTGCCAGCAGTACCTCCGGACAGGGGATTCCTGAAGCTTTCTTT
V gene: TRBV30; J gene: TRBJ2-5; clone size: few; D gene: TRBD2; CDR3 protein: CAWRLAGGPQTQYF; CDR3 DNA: TGTGCCTGGAGGCTAGCGGGAGGGCCTCAGACCCAGTACTTC
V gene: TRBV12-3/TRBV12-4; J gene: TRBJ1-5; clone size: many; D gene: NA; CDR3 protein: CASTSDNQPQHF; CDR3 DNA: TGTGCCAGCACCTCAGACAATCAGCCCCAGCATTTT
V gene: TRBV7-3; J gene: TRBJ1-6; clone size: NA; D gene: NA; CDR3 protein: CASRFRDTYNSPLHF; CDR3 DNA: TGTGCCAGCAGATTCCGGGACACCTATAATTCACCCCTCCACTTT
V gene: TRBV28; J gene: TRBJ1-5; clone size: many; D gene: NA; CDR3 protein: CASSTRREANQPQHF; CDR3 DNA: TGTGCCAGCAGTACCCGGCGGGAGGCTAATCAGCCCCAGCATTTT
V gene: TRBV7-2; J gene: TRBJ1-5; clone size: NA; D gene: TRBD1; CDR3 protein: CAGTVNQPQHF; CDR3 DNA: TGTGCAGGGACAGTCAATCAGCCCCAGCATTTT
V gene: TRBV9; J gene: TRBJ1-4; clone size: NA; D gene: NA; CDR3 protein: CASSPTGRTDEKLFF; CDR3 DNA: TGTGCCAGCAGCCCCACGGGGAGGACCGATGAAAAACTGTTTTTT